The rows below give T cell receptor beta chains drawn from one sample of a study of cytomegalovirus exposure and HLA in healthy donors. Generated by immunoSEQ multiplex PCR, the TCRdb table keeps only in-frame clones and is missing some. The repertoire holds 130,000 to 150,000 clones, with 89% as singletons. Sequenced sample: PBMCs. The receptors shown here come from a woman between 18 and 30 years old in good health and CMV-seropositive. The CDR3 runs from the conserved cysteine through the conserved F or W. D genes are given only for firm matches. Rows may omit the clone size; those that give it use once, few, many or a size class.

>TRBD2|-|TRBJ2-3|TRBV7-6
TGTGCCAGCAGCCCCAGCGGGGGGGCCTCAGATACGCAGTATTTT
CASSPSGGASDTQYF
>TRBD2|-|TRBJ2-2|TRBV6-4
TGTGCCAGCAGAGAGAGCGGGGGGGCCACCGGGGAGCTGTTTTTT
CASRESGGATGELFF
>-|few|TRBJ1-5|TRBV19
TGTGCCAGTAGTATCGCCGACAGGAGAACCCAGCCCCAGCATTTT
CASSIADRRTQPQHF
>-|-|TRBJ2-7|TRBV2
TGTGCCAGCAGTGGAGAACAGTTCTCCTACGAGCAGTACTTC
CASSGEQFSYEQYF
>TRBD1|-|TRBJ1-1|TRBV15
TGTGCCACCAGCAGGGGTGGGACAGGGGGCTTGAACACTGAAGCTTTCTTT
CATSRGGTGGLNTEAFF
>-|-|TRBJ2-5|TRBV7-6
TGTGCCAGCAGCCGGGGACTCACTACTCCAGAGACCCAGTACTTC
CASSRGLTTPETQYF
>-|-|TRBJ2-3|TRBV6-1
TGTGCCAGCAGTGAAGACCCCACTACCAGCACAGATACGCAGTATTTT
CASSEDPTTSTDTQYF
>TRBD2|few|TRBJ2-3|TRBV5-1
TGCGCCAGCAGCCCGATGATAGCGGGAACCACAGATACGCAGTATTTT
CASSPMIAGTTDTQYF
>TRBD1|-|TRBJ1-1|TRBV6-5
TGTGCCAGCAGTTACAGGGGGACAGGGTGGTACACTGAAGCTTTCTTT
CASSYRGTGWYTEAFF
>TRBD1|-|TRBJ2-7|TRBV28
TGTGCCAGCAACCCCTTTGGGAAGGGGGCCGAGCAGTACTTC
CASNPFGKGAEQYF
>-|once|TRBJ1-1|TRBV19
TGTGCCACTTATGAGGGTTTGTTAGCTTTCTTT
CATYEGLLAFF
>-|-|TRBJ1-2|TRBV4-1
TGCGCCAGCCGTGGGCAGGTTAACTATGGCTACACCTTC
CASRGQVNYGYTF
>TRBD1|-|TRBJ1-6|TRBV10-3
TGTGCCCACGGGGACAGGGGTTCGGATTCACCCCTCCACTTT
CAHGDRGSDSPLHF
>TRBD1|-|TRBJ1-6|TRBV6-1
TGTGCCAGCAGTGAATGGGCAGGGGGCCTAAATTCACCCCTCCACTTT
CASSEWAGGLNSPLHF
>TRBD1|-|TRBJ1-5|TRBV5-8
TGTGCCAGCAGCTTAAAGACAGGGTATAGCAATCAGCCCCAGCATTTT
CASSLKTGYSNQPQHF
>-|once|TRBJ2-7|TRBV30
TGTGCCTGGAGTGTACGAAGGGGTTACGAGCAGTACTTC
CAWSVRRGYEQYF
>TRBD1|-|TRBJ2-7|TRBV6-5
TGTGCCAGCAGGAGGGACAGGGATCTACACGAGCAGTACTTC
CASRRDRDLHEQYF
>TRBD2|once|TRBJ2-4|TRBV2
TGTGCCAGCAATACTTGGGGGGGAAATAAGTACTTC
CASNTWGGNKYF
>-|once|TRBJ2-7|TRBV9
TGTGCCAAGACGGGTTGGGTCGTCTACGAGCAGTACTTC
CAKTGWVVYEQYF
>-|-|TRBJ1-1|TRBV5-1
TGCGCCAGCAGCTTGGCTCCCACAGGGAACACTGAAGCTTTCTTT
CASSLAPTGNTEAFF
>-|-|TRBJ2-3|TRBV15
TGTGCCACCAGCAGAGATAGTGGGAGCGGGTCAGATACGCAGTATTTT
CATSRDSGSGSDTQYF
>TRBD1|-|TRBJ1-1|TRBV27
TGTGCCAGCAGTGCGACAGGGGACACTGAAGCTTTCTTT
CASSATGDTEAFF
>TRBD1|-|TRBJ1-4|TRBV9
TGTGCCAGCAGCCCCGGACAGGGAAGTGAAAAACTGTTTTTT
CASSPGQGSEKLFF
>TRBD1|-|TRBJ1-1|TRBV29-1
TGCAGCGGGGACAGGGGGGACACTGAAGCTTTCTTT
CSGDRGDTEAFF
>-|once|TRBJ1-2|TRBV10-3
TGTGCCATCATGGAGGCAGCCGGCCAACTCACCTCTAACTATGGCTACACCTTC
CAIMEAAGQLTSNYGYTF
>TRBD1|-|TRBJ2-7|TRBV30
TGTGCCTGGAGCTACAGGGGGCGCCCCTACGAGCAGTACTTC
CAWSYRGRPYEQYF
>TRBD1|-|TRBJ1-1|TRBV7-2
TGTGCCAGCAGCAGACGACAGGGGGTGAACACTGAAGCTTTCTTT
CASSRRQGVNTEAFF
>-|-|TRBJ1-2|TRBV28
TGTGCCAGCAACCAGGGTGGCTATGGCTACACCTTC
CASNQGGYGYTF
>-|-|TRBJ2-5|TRBV13
TGTGCCAGCAGCTTAGGCAGTCGGGTGGAGACCCAGTACTTC
CASSLGSRVETQYF
>TRBD1|-|TRBJ1-2|TRBV19
TGTGCCAGTAGTATAGCAGGGGGAGATGGCTACACCTTC
CASSIAGGDGYTF
>TRBD2|-|TRBJ2-3|TRBV28
TGTGCCAGCAGCCTAGGACTAGCCGCGCCCAATACGCAGTATTTT
CASSLGLAAPNTQYF
>TRBD1|few|TRBJ1-2|TRBV10-1
TGCGCCAGCTTCCAGCTACGGGACAGGGGAGCTTACTATGGCTACACCTTC
CASFQLRDRGAYYGYTF
>-|-|TRBJ1-5|TRBV7-3
TGTGCCAGCAGCCCCCACAGGGAATGCCGGCATCAGCCCCAGCATTTT
CASSPHRECRHQPQHF
>TRBD1|-|TRBJ2-7|TRBV18
TGTGCCAGCTCACCACCGGGACAGGGGGCTTACGAGCAGTACTTC
CASSPPGQGAYEQYF
>-|-|TRBJ1-1|TRBV11-2
TGTGCCAGCAGCTTTCAGGGGAACACTGAAGCTTTCTTT
CASSFQGNTEAFF
>-|-|TRBJ2-7|TRBV6-5
TGTGCCAGCAGTTGGGGGGTCACCGAGCAGTACTTC
CASSWGVTEQYF
>-|-|TRBJ1-2|TRBV7-9
TGTGCCAGCAGACCTCGACAGGACCCTAACTATGGCTACACCTTC
CASRPRQDPNYGYTF
>-|-|TRBJ2-7|TRBV28
TGTGCCAGCAGTTTTGGAGGGAGCTCCTACGAGCAGTACTTC
CASSFGGSSYEQYF
>TRBD1|-|TRBJ2-3|TRBV19
TGTGCCAGTAGGACAGGGTCCACAGATACGCAGTATTTT
CASRTGSTDTQYF
>-|once|TRBJ2-1|TRBV9
TGTGCCAGCAGCCCCCGCTCGACAGTGAGCTCCTACAATGAGCAGTTCTTC
CASSPRSTVSSYNEQFF
>TRBD1|-|TRBJ1-5|TRBV7-2
TGTGCCAGCAGCTCGGGACAGGGGATGGGTCAGCCCCAGCATTTT
CASSSGQGMGQPQHF
>TRBD1|-|TRBJ1-2|TRBV16
TGTGCCAGCAGCCAATACGCGGCAGGGGGCTATGGCTACACCTTC
CASSQYAAGGYGYTF
>TRBD1|-|TRBJ1-1|TRBV2
TGTGCCAGCAGCGCCCAGGGGGGTCGGGAAGCTTTCTTT
CASSAQGGREAFF
>-|-|TRBJ1-6|TRBV28
TGTGCCAGCAATCCGGGACTCCCTAATTCACCCCTCCACTTT
CASNPGLPNSPLHF
>-|-|TRBJ1-6|TRBV27
TGTGCCAGCAGTCCCCGGGGAAATTCACCCCTCCACTTT
CASSPRGNSPLHF
>-|once|TRBJ2-7|TRBV9
TGTGCCAGCAGCGTAGAGGCCAGGGTTCCCTACGAGCAGTACTTC
CASSVEARVPYEQYF
>TRBD1|-|TRBJ2-3|TRBV25-1
TGTGCCAGTGCCGGGACAGTAAGCACAGATACGCAGTATTTT
CASAGTVSTDTQYF
>TRBD2|-|TRBJ2-2|TRBV5-6
TGTGCCAGCAGCCGACTAGCGGGGGGCCTCTGGGAGCTGTTTTTT
CASSRLAGGLWELFF
>TRBD1|-|TRBJ2-1|TRBV19
TGTGCCAGTAGTTCCACAGGGGTCGGTGAGCAGTTCTTC
CASSSTGVGEQFF
>-|-|TRBJ1-1|TRBV6-5
TGTGCCAGCCATGAACGACAGATCAACACTGAAGCTTTCTTT
CASHERQINTEAFF
>-|once|TRBJ1-4|TRBV7-9
TGTGCCAGCAGCTCCCGACTGATCTTTAATGAAAAACTGTTTTTT
CASSSRLIFNEKLFF
>TRBD1|-|TRBJ2-2|TRBV5-1
TGCGCCAGCAGCTTGTCTGACAGGGCGGGCACCGGGGAGCTGTTTTTT
CASSLSDRAGTGELFF
>-|-|TRBJ1-2|TRBV9
TGTGCCAGCAGCTGGGGGGGATTTGGCTACACCTTC
CASSWGGFGYTF
>TRBD1|-|TRBJ1-2|TRBV5-6
TGTGCCAGCAGCTTGTACGGGCAGGGGGCCTATGGCTACACCTTC
CASSLYGQGAYGYTF
>TRBD2|-|TRBJ2-3|TRBV7-6
TGTGCCAGCAGCATTAGCGGGGGGGCCACAGATACGCAGTATTTT
CASSISGGATDTQYF
>-|-|TRBJ1-6|TRBV7-9
TGTGCCAGCAGCTTTCAGGGACAAAGGATGGGTAATTCACCCCTCCACTTT
CASSFQGQRMGNSPLHF
>TRBD1|-|TRBJ2-7|TRBV4-1
TGCGCCAGCAGCCAAGAAGGGGGCAGGGTGTTCTCCTACGAGCAGTACTTC
CASSQEGGRVFSYEQYF
>-|once|TRBJ2-1|TRBV13
TGTGCCAGCAGCCACAAGGGGCAGAGCCACAATGAGCAGTTCTTC
CASSHKGQSHNEQFF
>-|few|TRBJ2-2|TRBV7-9
TGTGCCAGCAGCCGTCTGGGGGGCACCGGGGAGCTGTTTTTT
CASSRLGGTGELFF